This T cell receptor (beta chain) is from a study of blood T cell repertoires in COVID-19. The overall study: PBMCs, B-cell-depleted T cells, or T cells were the source of the cDNA or gDNA that made up the material.

Germline lookup yields CDR1 KGHSH and CDR2 LQKENI. CDR3 length: 13 residues. The trim removed 2 bases at V and 2 bases at J, leaving 0 bases unmatched. Turning to this clone: The same CDR3 is also encoded by other DNA sequences in this sample.

Clones were read by immunoSEQ multiplex PCR, and TCRdb kept only the in-frame ones, dropping some. This table has a few hundred thousand clones, 85% to 90% appearing once. The V gene is TRBV18, the J gene TRBJ2-7, with 7 nucleotides matching TRBD1. This clonotype was sampled from a woman younger than 35 who had recovered from COVID-19. Material: PBMCs or T cells enriched from blood (not recorded which). CDR3 DNA: TGTGCCAGCTCACCAGGGACAGCCTACGAGCAGTACTTC. Residues: CASSPGTAYEQYF.